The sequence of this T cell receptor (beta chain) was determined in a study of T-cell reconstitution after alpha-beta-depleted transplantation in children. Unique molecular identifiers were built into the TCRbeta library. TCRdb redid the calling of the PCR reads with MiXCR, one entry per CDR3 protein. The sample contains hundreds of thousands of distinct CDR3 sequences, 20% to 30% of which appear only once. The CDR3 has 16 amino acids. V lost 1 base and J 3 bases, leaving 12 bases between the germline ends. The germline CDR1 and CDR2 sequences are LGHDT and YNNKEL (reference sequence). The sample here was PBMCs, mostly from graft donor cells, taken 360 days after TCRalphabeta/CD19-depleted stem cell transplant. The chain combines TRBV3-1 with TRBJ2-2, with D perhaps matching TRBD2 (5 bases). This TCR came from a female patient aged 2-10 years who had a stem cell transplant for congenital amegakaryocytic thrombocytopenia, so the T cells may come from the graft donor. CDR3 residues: CASSQGVRDYTGELFF. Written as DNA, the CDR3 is TGTGCCAGCAGCCAAGGAGTCCGGGATTACACCGGGGAGCTGTTTTTT.